This TCR beta chain was retrieved from a study of cytomegalovirus exposure and HLA in healthy donors. Study background: Sequencing of about 179 million T cells in an earlier analysis found around 110 million unique TCR beta sequences. Notes on the study in general: Cytomegalovirus status was reportedly diagnosed by the classifier with high sensitivity and specificity. About 87% or about 30% of the time was how often most TCR beta V segments were productive, according to an earlier analysis.

60 Vbeta and 13 Jbeta primers were used in PCR. Original processing notes: Tens of millions of unique TCR beta chains, roughly 11 million of them shared, were counted by a later analysis. The data were produced by immunoSEQ multiplex PCR, yet TCRdb's version contains in-frame clones alone and is incomplete. V and J calls plus clone size are reproduced from that table; the DNA served to infer D and trimming. This sample carries around 180,000 clones, roughly 84% of them seen once, and the ten largest clones take approximately 0.25%. A remark on this clone: Antigen: not known.

V was trimmed by 7 bases and J by 4 bases, leaving 16 bases between them. The CDR3 spans 14 residues. Germline V gene sequence: CDR1 SNHLY, CDR2 FYNNEI. Material: PBMCs. The chain employs TRBV2 and TRBJ1-2; D is uncertain. The source is a boy younger than 18 in good health and CMV-seronegative. CDR3 coding DNA: TGTGCCAGCACCTTCAACGGGGAACGCTATGGCTACACCTTC. This gives the protein CASTFNGERYGYTF.